These 22 T cell receptor beta chains came from one sample sequenced in a study of T-cell memory formation after mild COVID-19. TCRdb passed the 5' RACE reads through MiXCR, listing each CDR3 protein once. This sample has about 110,000 distinct CDR3 sequences, with 22% found just once. Sequencing input: PBMCs or a T cell subset sorted from them (not recorded which). The receptors stem from a man in his late teens or twenties who had mild COVID-19 (a few samples of this study predate the infection). Cell type and time point are not known.

This sequence joins TRBV7-8 and TRBJ2-3; TRBD2 aligns across 13 bases. The CDR3 covers 17 residues. With 4 bases clipped from V and 2 bases from J, the junction kept 6 bases outside the gene matches. Germline CDR1 SGHVS, CDR2 FQNEAQ. The CDR3 reads CASSSALAGGLTDTQYF. The CDR3 DNA reads TGTGCCAGCAGCTCTGCACTAGCGGGGGGGCTCACAGATACGCAGTATTTT.

In its sample, this clonotype was seen a few times. The gene calls are TRBV9 and TRBJ1-2; no clear D gene. This CDR3 contains 12 residues. Germline V gene data show CDR1 as SGDLS and CDR2 as YYNGEE. With 6 bases removed from V and 2 bases from J, the gap between germline ends came to 8 bases. Here the CDR3 DNA reads TGTGCCAGCACTCCGGCGAACTATGGCTACACCTTC. As protein: CASTPANYGYTF. Based on the CDR3 plus reference TRBV9 and TRBJ1-2, the full variable domain is DSGVTQTPKHLITATGQRVTLRCSPRSGDLSVYWYQQSLDQGLQFLIQYYNGEERAKGNILERFSAQQFPDLHSELNLSSLELGDSALYFCASTPANYGYTFGSGTRLTVV.

The rearrangement links TRBV10-2 to TRBJ1-5; TRBD1 might be the D (5 bases). The germline V gene has CDR1 WSHSY and CDR2 SAAADI. The length of the CDR3 is 13 residues. The V and J ends lost 6 bases and 3 bases respectively, with 9 bases between them. The DNA of the CDR3 is TGCGCCAGCAGCCAGGGTTCCAATCAGCCCCAGCATTTT. Its translation is CASSQGSNQPQHF.

The rearrangement links TRBV5-1 to TRBJ2-7; tentatively, D is TRBD1 (6 bases). Germline CDR1 reads SGHRS; CDR2 reads YFSETQ. The CDR3 loop spans 15 amino acids. V gave up 0 bases and J gave up 0 bases, with 10 bases separating them. This chain's CDR3 is CASSLDTGSSYEQYV. The CDR3 bases are TGCGCCAGCAGCTTGGATACAGGGAGCTCCTACGAGCAGTACGTC.

V gene TRBV6-5 combines with J gene TRBJ1-1; D unclear. Trimming cost V 6 bases and J 0 bases, with 8 bases left between them. Germline lookup yields CDR1 MNHEY and CDR2 SVGAGI. This CDR3 comprises 13 residues. In DNA form, the CDR3 reads TGTGCCAGCAGGGTGGATCTGAACACTGAAGCTTTCTTT. Translation: CASRVDLNTEAFF.

The chain links TRBV9 to TRBJ1-4; D is unclear. The CDR3 is made up of 15 amino acids. The ends were cut back, 5 bases at V and 3 bases at J, with 14 bases in the middle. CDR1 and CDR2 (germline): SGDLS, YYNGEE. The CDR3 DNA reads as TGTGCCAGCAGTAACGCGGGGTACGCTAATGAAAAACTGTTTTTT. Translating gives CASSNAGYANEKLFF.

This clonotype was seen a single time. The chain has TRBV19 and TRBJ2-1; D perhaps matches TRBD2 (7 bases). The CDR3 covers 16 residues. From germline, CDR1 is LNHDA and CDR2 SQIVND (reference sequence). Trimming pared 4 bases from V and 6 bases from J, leaving 19 bases between. DNA for the CDR3: TGTGCCAGTAGTACCCTTACTGGGGGGGCAGGCAATGAGCAGTTCTTC. This translates into CASSTLTGGAGNEQFF.

This chain uses TRBV6-5 with TRBJ2-1, with a possible D match to TRBD2 (7 bases). There are 17 residues in the CDR3. Between the trimmed V and J ends, which lost 6 bases and 2 bases, there was a span of 20 bases. Germline CDR1 is MNHEY and CDR2 is SVGAGI. The CDR3 coding sequence is TGTGCCAGCAGGTGGAAGGGAGGGGGAGATCCCTACAATGAGCAGTTCTTC. This encodes CASRWKGGGDPYNEQFF.

The V gene is TRBV28, the J gene TRBJ2-1; 7 bases agree with TRBD1. This CDR3 has 14 amino acids. Per germline, CDR1 MDHEN and CDR2 SYDVKM. V shed 3 bases, J shed 9 bases, and the junction held 8 bases outside the gene matches. CDR3 in DNA: TGTGCCAGCAGTTTCGGAGACAGGGCGGTTGAGCAGTTCTTC. Its translation: CASSFGDRAVEQFF.

This clonotype was counted a few times. The chain recombines TRBV4-3 with TRBJ2-2; 7 bases align to TRBD2. V shed 0 bases, J shed 2 bases, and the junction held 6 bases outside the gene matches. Germline V gene sequence: CDR1 LGHNA, CDR2 YSLEER. The length of the CDR3 is 17 residues. The CDR3 coding sequence is TGCGCCAGCAGCCAAGAGGACCGCGGGGGAAACACCGGGGAGCTGTTTTTT. Encoded protein: CASSQEDRGGNTGELFF.

The chain employs TRBV7-9 and TRBJ2-1; D unclear. This CDR3 region has 12 residues. V lost 1 base and J 8 bases, leaving 6 bases between the germline ends. In germline, CDR1 is SEHNR, CDR2 FQNEAQ (reference sequence). CDR3 amino acids: CASSLGVHEQFF. In nucleotides, the CDR3 is TGTGCCAGCAGCTTAGGGGTCCATGAGCAGTTCTTC.

This chain links TRBV29-1 with TRBJ1-5; D gene ambiguous. This CDR3 region has 13 residues. CDR1 and CDR2 (germline): SQVTM, ANQGSEA. The germline V and J ends were trimmed by 5 bases and 2 bases, with 10 bases remaining between them. The CDR3 here is CSVRPEGNQPQHF. In nucleotides, the CDR3 is TGCAGCGTTCGGCCGGAGGGCAATCAGCCCCAGCATTTT.

This clonotype was counted between two and nine times. V is TRBV4-1 and J is TRBJ2-7; D may be TRBD2 (5 bases). Germline CDR1 MGHRA, CDR2 YSYEKL. Deletions cut 0 bases from V and 3 bases from J, with 15 bases between. The CDR3 is 16 residues long. The CDR3 nucleotides read TGCGCCAGCAGCCAAGATGGCCGGGGTGCTATCTACGAGCAGTACGTC. Translation gives CASSQDGRGAIYEQYV.

This chain joins TRBV5-1 and TRBJ1-6; possibly TRBD1 for D (6 bases). Between the trimmed V and J ends, which lost 4 bases and 6 bases, there was a span of 14 bases. This CDR3 spans 15 amino acids. Germline CDR1 is SGHRS and CDR2 is YFSETQ. In DNA, the CDR3 is TGCGCCAGCAGCCCACTCCAGGGGCCTAATTCACCCCTCCACTTT. Its translation is CASSPLQGPNSPLHF.

This clonotype showed up just a few times. The chain has TRBV6-2 or TRBV6-3 and TRBJ1-5; no reliable D call. V lost 5 bases and J lost 0, with 11 bases in between. From germline, CDR1 is MNHEY and CDR2 SVGEGT. The CDR3 is 15 amino acids. The CDR3 region has the DNA TGTGCCAGCAGTGTCTGGAACTATAGCAATCAGCCCCAGCATTTT. It encodes CASSVWNYSNQPQHF.

This clonotype was counted a few times. The chain employs TRBV6-4 and TRBJ2-1, with 10 positions matching TRBD2. CDR3 length: 16 residues. The V segment lost 1 base and the J segment 5 bases; nucleotides outside the gene matches: 5. Germline V CDR1 and CDR2: MRHNA, SNTAGT. CDR3 region: CASSDYSGGPNNEQFF. DNA for the CDR3: TGTGCCAGCAGTGACTATAGCGGGGGGCCAAACAATGAGCAGTTCTTC.

This clonotype was detected only a few times. The rearrangement links TRBV7-6 to TRBJ2-5; D uncertain. The V and J ends lost 2 bases and 5 bases respectively, with 9 bases between them. This CDR3 spans 13 amino acids. Per germline, CDR1 SGHVS and CDR2 FNYEAQ. CDR3 protein: CASSLSSYETQYF. The CDR3 coding sequence is TGTGCCAGCAGCTTATCCAGCTACGAGACCCAGTACTTC. The whole variable domain, filled in from reference TRBV7-6 and TRBJ2-5, reads GAGVSQSPRYKVTKRGQDVALRCDPISGHVSLYWYRQALGQGPEFLTYFNYEAQQDKSGLPNDRFSAERPEGSISTLTIQRTEQRDSAMYRCASSLSSYETQYFGPGTRLLVL.

The chain joins TRBV28 to TRBJ2-1; tentative D call: TRBD1 (6 bases). Between the trimmed V and J ends, which lost 6 bases and 12 bases, there was a span of 18 bases. The V gene's germline CDR1 is MDHEN and CDR2 SYDVKM. The CDR3 is made up of 13 amino acids. The CDR3 sequence: CASSPGHSSGQFF. The CDR3 region has the DNA TGTGCCAGCAGCCCGGGACACTCCTCGGGGCAGTTCTTC.

The chain couples TRBV30 to TRBJ1-2; no reliable D call. Per the germline V gene, CDR1 is GTSNPN and CDR2 is SVGIG (reference sequence). This CDR3 spans 12 amino acids. Between the trimmed V and J ends, which lost 5 bases and 8 bases, there was a span of 15 bases. CDR3 sequence reads: CAWGPGGRGYTF. The CDR3 DNA follows: TGTGCCTGGGGACCGGGTGGGAGAGGCTACACCTTC.

This clonotype was seen a few times. The V and J genes are TRBV3-1 and TRBJ2-1, with D perhaps TRBD1 (7 bases). Trimming shortened V by 0 bases and J by 10 bases, and 16 bases separated the two germline ends. Germline V gene lookup returns CDR1 LGHDT and CDR2 YNNKEL (reference sequence). The CDR3 runs 15 residues. The CDR3 loop reads CASSQDPGGGREQFF. CDR3 DNA sequence: TGTGCCAGCAGCCAAGATCCCGGAGGGGGCAGGGAGCAGTTCTTC.

The chain is built from TRBV9 and TRBJ2-2; 8 nucleotides align to TRBD1. V shed 6 bases and J 4 bases; nucleotides not matched to a gene: 8. The CDR3 spans 15 residues. CDR1 and CDR2 from the germline V gene are SGDLS and YYNGEE. The CDR3 sequence: CASTGGQGFTGELFF. The CDR3 DNA reads as TGTGCCAGCACTGGCGGACAGGGTTTCACCGGGGAGCTGTTTTTT.

This clonotype has at least ten counts. The gene calls are TRBV7-8 and TRBJ2-1, with 8 nucleotides matching TRBD1. This CDR3 contains 15 residues. Germline CDR1 SGHVS, CDR2 FQNEAQ. Trimming cost V 1 base and J 3 bases; bases outside gene matches: 2. CDR3 loop: CASSLVGTGYNEQFF. CDR3 coding DNA: TGTGCCAGCAGCTTAGTAGGGACAGGCTACAATGAGCAGTTCTTC.